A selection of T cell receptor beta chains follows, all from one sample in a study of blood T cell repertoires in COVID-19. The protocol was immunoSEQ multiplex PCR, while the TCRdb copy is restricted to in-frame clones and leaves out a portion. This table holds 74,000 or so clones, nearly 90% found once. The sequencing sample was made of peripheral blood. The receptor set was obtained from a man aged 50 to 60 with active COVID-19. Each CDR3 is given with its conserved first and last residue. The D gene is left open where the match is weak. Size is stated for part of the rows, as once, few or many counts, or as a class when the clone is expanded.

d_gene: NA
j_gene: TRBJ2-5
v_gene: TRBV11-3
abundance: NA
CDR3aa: CASSLGTRETQYF
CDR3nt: TGTGCCAGCAGCTTAGGCACCCGGGAGACCCAGTACTTC

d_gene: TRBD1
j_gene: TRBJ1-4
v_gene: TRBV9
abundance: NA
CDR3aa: CASTTGGSRSEKLFF
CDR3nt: TGTGCCAGCACCACAGGGGGCAGCAGAAGTGAAAAACTGTTTTTT

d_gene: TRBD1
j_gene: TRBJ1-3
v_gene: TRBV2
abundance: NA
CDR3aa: CASRDRGRNTIYF
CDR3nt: TGTGCCAGCAGGGACAGGGGCCGAAACACCATATATTTT

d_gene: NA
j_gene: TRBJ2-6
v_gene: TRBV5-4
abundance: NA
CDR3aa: CASSWSVSGANVLTF
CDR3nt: TGTGCCAGCAGCTGGAGCGTCTCTGGGGCCAACGTCCTGACTTTC

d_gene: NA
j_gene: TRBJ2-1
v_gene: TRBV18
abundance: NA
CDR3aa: CASSPLSGSHNEQFF
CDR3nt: TGTGCCAGCTCACCCCTGTCGGGATCCCACAATGAGCAGTTCTTC

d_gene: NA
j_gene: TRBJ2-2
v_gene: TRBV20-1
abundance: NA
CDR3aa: CSASVPGVGGELFF
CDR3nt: TGCAGTGCTAGTGTACCGGGGGTGGGCGGGGAGCTGTTTTTT

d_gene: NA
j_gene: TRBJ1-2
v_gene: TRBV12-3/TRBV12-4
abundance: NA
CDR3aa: CASSSFAGYTF
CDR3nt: TGTGCCAGCAGCTCCTTCGCGGGCTACACCTTC

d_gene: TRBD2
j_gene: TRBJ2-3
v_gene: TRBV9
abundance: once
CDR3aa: CASSALAGGGTDTQYF
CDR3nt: TGTGCCAGCAGCGCTTTAGCGGGGGGGGGCACAGATACGCAGTATTTT

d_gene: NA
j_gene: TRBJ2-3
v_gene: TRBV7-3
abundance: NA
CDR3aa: CASSLNREGDTQYF
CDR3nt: TGTGCCAGCAGCTTGAACAGGGAAGGAGATACGCAGTATTTT

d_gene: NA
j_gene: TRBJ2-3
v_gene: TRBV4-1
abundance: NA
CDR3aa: CASSQVGRGYTDTQYF
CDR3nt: TGCGCCAGCAGCCAAGTCGGACGGGGGTACACAGATACGCAGTATTTT

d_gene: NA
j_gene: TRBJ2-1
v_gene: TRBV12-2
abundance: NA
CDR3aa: CASRRQWFAGAVHNEQFF
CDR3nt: TGTGCAAGTCGCCGCCAGTGGTTTGCGGGGGCCGTCCACAATGAGCAGTTCTTC

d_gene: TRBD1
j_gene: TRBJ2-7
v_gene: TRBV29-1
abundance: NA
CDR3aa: CSVEGTGGRDEQYF
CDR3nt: TGCAGCGTTGAAGGGACAGGGGGTAGAGACGAGCAGTACTTC

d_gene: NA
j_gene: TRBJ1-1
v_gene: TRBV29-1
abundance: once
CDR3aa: CSVGKEVNTEAFF
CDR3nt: TGCAGCGTTGGGAAAGAGGTGAACACTGAAGCTTTCTTT

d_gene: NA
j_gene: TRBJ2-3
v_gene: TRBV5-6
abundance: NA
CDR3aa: CASSMDILTSTDTQYF
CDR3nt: TGTGCCAGCAGCATGGATATCCTGACAAGCACAGATACGCAGTATTTT

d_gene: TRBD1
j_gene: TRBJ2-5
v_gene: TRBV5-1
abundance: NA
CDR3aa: CASSSGASGGLQETQYF
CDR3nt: TGCGCCAGCAGCTCGGGGGCTTCAGGGGGCCTCCAAGAGACCCAGTACTTC

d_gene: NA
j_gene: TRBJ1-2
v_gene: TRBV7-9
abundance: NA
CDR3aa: CASSSSDGNYGYTF
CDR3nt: TGTGCCAGCAGCTCCAGCGACGGTAACTATGGCTACACCTTC

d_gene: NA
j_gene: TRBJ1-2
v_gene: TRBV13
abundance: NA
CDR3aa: CASSLAFRDGYTF
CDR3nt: TGTGCCAGCAGCTTAGCTTTCCGGGATGGCTACACCTTC

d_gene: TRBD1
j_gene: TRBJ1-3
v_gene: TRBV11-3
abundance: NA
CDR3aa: CASSFRDRQNTIYF
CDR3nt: TGTGCCAGCAGCTTCCGGGACAGGCAAAACACCATATATTTT

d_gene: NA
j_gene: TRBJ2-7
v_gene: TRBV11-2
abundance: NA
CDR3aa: CASSHGPEQYF
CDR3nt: TGTGCCAGCAGCCATGGCCCCGAGCAGTACTTC

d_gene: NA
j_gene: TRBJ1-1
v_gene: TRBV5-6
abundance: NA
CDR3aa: CASSLQWGNEAFF
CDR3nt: TGTGCCAGCAGTTTACAGTGGGGCAATGAAGCTTTCTTT

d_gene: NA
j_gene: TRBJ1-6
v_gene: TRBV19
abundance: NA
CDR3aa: CASNARSSYNSPLHF
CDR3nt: TGTGCCAGTAACGCACGGAGCTCCTATAATTCACCCCTCCACTTT

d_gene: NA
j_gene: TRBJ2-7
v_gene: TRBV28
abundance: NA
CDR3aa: CASTRIRGHEQYF
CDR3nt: TGTGCCAGCACCCGCATCAGGGGCCACGAGCAGTACTTC

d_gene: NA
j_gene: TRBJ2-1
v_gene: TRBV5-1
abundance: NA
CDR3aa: CASSLYSGSYNEQFF
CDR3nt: TGCGCCAGCAGCTTGTATAGCGGATCCTACAATGAGCAGTTCTTC

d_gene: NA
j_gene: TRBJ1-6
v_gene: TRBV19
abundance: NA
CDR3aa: CASGYRDTFNSPLHF
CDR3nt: TGTGCCAGTGGCTACCGGGACACCTTTAATTCACCCCTCCACTTT

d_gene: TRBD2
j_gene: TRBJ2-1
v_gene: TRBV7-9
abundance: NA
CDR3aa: CASIGGGDEQFF
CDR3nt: TGTGCCAGCATCGGCGGGGGGGATGAGCAGTTCTTC

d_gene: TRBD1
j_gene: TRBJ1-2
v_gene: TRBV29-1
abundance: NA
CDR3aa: CSVDSQGAYGYTF
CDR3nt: TGCAGCGTTGATTCTCAGGGGGCTTATGGCTACACCTTC

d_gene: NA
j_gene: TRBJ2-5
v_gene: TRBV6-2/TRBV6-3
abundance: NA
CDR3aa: CASSRFRGAETQYF
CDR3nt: TGTGCCAGCAGCCGATTCCGGGGTGCGGAGACCCAGTACTTC

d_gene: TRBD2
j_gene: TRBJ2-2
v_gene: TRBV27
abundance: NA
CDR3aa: CASRTGLAGQTGELFF
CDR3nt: TGTGCCAGCAGGACTGGACTAGCGGGACAAACCGGGGAGCTGTTTTTT

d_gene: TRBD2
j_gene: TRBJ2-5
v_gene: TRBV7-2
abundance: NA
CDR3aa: CASSLEGLAGGQKYF
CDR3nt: TGTGCCAGCAGCTTAGAGGGACTAGCGGGGGGGCAAAAGTACTTC

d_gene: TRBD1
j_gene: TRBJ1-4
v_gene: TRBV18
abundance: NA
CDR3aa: CASSPRATGTGDEKLFF
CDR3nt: TGTGCCAGCTCACCGCGAGCAACCGGGACAGGGGATGAAAAACTGTTTTTT

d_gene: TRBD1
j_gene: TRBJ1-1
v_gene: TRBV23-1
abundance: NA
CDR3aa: CASSRDSFPGDTEAFF
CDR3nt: TGCGCCAGCAGTCGGGACAGCTTCCCGGGGGACACTGAAGCTTTCTTT

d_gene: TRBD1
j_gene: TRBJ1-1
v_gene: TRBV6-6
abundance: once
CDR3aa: CASSRGQGAFTEAFF
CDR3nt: TGTGCCAGCAGTCGAGGACAGGGGGCATTCACTGAAGCTTTCTTT

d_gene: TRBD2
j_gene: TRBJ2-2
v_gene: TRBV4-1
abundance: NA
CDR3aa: CASSPRLAGGQNTGELFF
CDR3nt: TGCGCCAGCAGCCCACGACTAGCGGGGGGCCAGAACACCGGGGAGCTGTTTTTT

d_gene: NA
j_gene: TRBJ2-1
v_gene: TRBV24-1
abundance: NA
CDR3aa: CATSSSGNEQFF
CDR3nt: TGTGCCACCAGTTCTTCAGGGAATGAGCAGTTCTTC

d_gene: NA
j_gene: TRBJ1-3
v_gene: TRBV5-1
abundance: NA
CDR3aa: CASSDGTGNTIYF
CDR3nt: TGCGCCAGCAGCGACGGGACTGGAAACACCATATATTTT

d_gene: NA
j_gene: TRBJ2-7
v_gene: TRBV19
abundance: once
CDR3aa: CASSIASSYEQYF
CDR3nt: TGTGCCAGTAGTATAGCGTCCAGCTACGAGCAGTACTTC

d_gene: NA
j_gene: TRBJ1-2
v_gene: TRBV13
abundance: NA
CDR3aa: CASSLAASAHYGYTF
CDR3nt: TGTGCCAGCAGCTTAGCAGCGTCAGCGCACTATGGCTACACCTTC

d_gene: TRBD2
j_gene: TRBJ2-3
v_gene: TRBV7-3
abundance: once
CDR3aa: CASSLTSGVSDTQYF
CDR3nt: TGTGCCAGCAGCCTAACTAGCGGGGTTTCAGATACGCAGTATTTT

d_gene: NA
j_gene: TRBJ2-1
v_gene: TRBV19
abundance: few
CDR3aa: CASSLGGSNEQFF
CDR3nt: TGTGCCAGTAGCCTTGGGGGCTCGAATGAGCAGTTCTTC

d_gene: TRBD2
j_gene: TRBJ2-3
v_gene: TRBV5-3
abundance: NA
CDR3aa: CARPTSGGPPRTDTQYF
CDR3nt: TGTGCCAGACCTACTAGCGGGGGGCCTCCCCGCACAGATACGCAGTATTTT

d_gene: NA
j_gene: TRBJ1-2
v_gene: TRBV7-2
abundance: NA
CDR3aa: CASSLGGFEGGYTF
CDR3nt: TGTGCCAGCAGCTTAGGAGGGTTCGAGGGCGGCTACACCTTC

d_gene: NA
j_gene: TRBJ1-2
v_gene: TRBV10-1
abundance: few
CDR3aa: CASSDLVRDGYTF
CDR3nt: TGCGCCAGCAGTGACCTGGTCAGGGATGGCTACACCTTC

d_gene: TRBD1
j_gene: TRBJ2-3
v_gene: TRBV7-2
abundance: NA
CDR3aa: CASSAAGTGWNTQYF
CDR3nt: TGTGCCAGCAGTGCCGCGGGGACAGGGTGGAATACGCAGTATTTT

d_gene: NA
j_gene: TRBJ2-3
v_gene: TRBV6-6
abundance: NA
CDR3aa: CASSGLPASYTQYF
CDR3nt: TGTGCCAGCAGTGGACTCCCGGCGTCCTATACGCAGTATTTT

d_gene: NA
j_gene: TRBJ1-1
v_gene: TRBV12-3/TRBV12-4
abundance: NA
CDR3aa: CASSHKPQGWAFF
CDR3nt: TGTGCCAGCAGCCACAAACCACAGGGATGGGCTTTCTTT

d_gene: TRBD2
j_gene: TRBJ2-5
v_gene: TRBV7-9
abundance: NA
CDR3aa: CATRKGRGDQETQYF
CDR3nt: TGTGCCACTAGGAAAGGGCGGGGGGATCAAGAGACCCAGTACTTC

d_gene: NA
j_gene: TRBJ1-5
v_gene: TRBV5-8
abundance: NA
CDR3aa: CASSMGQGYWQPQHF
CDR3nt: TGTGCCAGCAGCATGGGACAAGGCTATTGGCAGCCCCAGCATTTT

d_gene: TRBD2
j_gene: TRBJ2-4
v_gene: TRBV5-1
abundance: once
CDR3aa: CASSSFDRGVNIQYF
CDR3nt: TGCGCCAGCAGCTCCTTTGACCGGGGGGTAAACATTCAGTACTTC

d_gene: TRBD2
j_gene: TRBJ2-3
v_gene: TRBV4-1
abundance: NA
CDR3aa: CASSRGLAGVDTQYF
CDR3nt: TGCGCCAGCAGCCGAGGACTAGCGGGGGTAGATACGCAGTATTTT

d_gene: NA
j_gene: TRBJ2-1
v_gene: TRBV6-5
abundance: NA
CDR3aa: CASSFEGRGEQFF
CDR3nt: TGTGCCAGCAGTTTTGAGGGGCGGGGTGAGCAGTTCTTC

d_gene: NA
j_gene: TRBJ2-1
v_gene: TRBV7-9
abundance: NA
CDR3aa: CASSFQGYNEQFF
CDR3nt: TGTGCCAGCAGCTTCCAGGGGTACAATGAGCAGTTCTTC

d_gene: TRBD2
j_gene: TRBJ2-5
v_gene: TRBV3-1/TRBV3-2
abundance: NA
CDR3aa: CASSQATSGPQETQYF
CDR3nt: TGTGCCAGCAGCCAAGCTACTAGCGGGCCACAAGAGACCCAGTACTTC

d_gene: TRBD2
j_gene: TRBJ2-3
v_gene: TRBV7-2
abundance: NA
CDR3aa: CASSLVGSGGYGNTQYF
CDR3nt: TGTGCCAGCAGCTTAGTGGGCAGCGGGGGTTACGGAAATACGCAGTATTTT

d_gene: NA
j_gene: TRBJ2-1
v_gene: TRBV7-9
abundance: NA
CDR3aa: CASSLVVSYNEQFF
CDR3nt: TGTGCCAGCAGCTTAGTAGTCTCGTACAATGAGCAGTTCTTC

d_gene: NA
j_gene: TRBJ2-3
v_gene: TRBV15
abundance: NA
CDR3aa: CATSRDGASTDTQYF
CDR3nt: TGTGCCACCAGCAGAGATGGGGCGAGCACAGATACGCAGTATTTT

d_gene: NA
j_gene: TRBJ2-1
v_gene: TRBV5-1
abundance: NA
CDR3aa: CASSLLQGNNEQFF
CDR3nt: TGCGCCAGCAGCCTACTACAGGGAAACAATGAGCAGTTCTTC

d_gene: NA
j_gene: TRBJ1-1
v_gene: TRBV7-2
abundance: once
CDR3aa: CASSWVGAGANTEAFF
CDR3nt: TGTGCCAGCAGCTGGGTGGGGGCAGGGGCAAACACTGAAGCTTTCTTT

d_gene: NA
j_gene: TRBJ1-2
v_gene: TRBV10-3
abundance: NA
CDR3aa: CAISEGTSGYGYTF
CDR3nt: TGTGCCATCAGTGAGGGGACATCGGGCTATGGCTACACCTTC

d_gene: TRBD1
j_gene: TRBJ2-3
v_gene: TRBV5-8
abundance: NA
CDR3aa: CASSWTGADPTDTQYF
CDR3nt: TGTGCCAGCAGCTGGACAGGGGCCGACCCCACAGATACGCAGTATTTT